A selection of T cell receptor beta chains follows, all from one sample in a study of blood T cell repertoires in COVID-19. TCRdb's table, derived via immunoSEQ multiplex PCR, lists solely in-frame clones and lacks some. The sample lists 150,000 or so clones, over 80% occurring once. Sequencing was performed on peripheral blood. These receptors were obtained from a man of 80 years or more with acute or convalescent COVID-19. Each CDR3 is given with its conserved first and last residue. A D gene is named only where the DNA matches it firmly. Rows may omit the clone size; those that give it use once, few, many or a size class.

TRBV5-4	TRBD2	-	TRBJ2-3	CASSSVAGGGTDTQYF	TGTGCCAGCAGCTCGGTAGCGGGGGGGGGCACAGATACGCAGTATTTT
TRBV5-1	TRBD1	-	TRBJ2-3	CASSLGDRSSTDTQYF	TGCGCCAGCAGCTTGGGGGACAGATCTAGCACAGATACGCAGTATTTT
TRBV6-5	TRBD1	few	TRBJ1-1	CASSQSGQSRAFF	TGTGCCAGCAGCCAATCGGGACAGTCGAGAGCTTTCTTT
TRBV19	TRBD1	-	TRBJ1-2	CASRPTGGEGYGYTF	TGTGCCAGTAGGCCAACAGGGGGTGAAGGCTATGGCTACACCTTC
TRBV5-1	-	once	TRBJ2-5	CASSLETAQETQYF	TGCGCCAGCAGCTTGGAGACAGCCCAAGAGACCCAGTACTTC
TRBV5-1	TRBD1	-	TRBJ1-2	CASSSRDRGQYGYTF	TGCGCCAGCAGCTCCCGGGACAGGGGGCAATATGGCTACACCTTC
TRBV25-1	-	-	TRBJ2-2	CASSVSGGTGELFF	TGTGCCAGCAGTGTCTCAGGGGGGACCGGGGAGCTGTTTTTT
TRBV27	TRBD1	-	TRBJ2-2	CASSLRQGRNTGELFF	TGTGCCAGCAGTCTCCGACAGGGACGAAACACCGGGGAGCTGTTTTTT
TRBV7-2	TRBD1	-	TRBJ1-2	CASSLSTDRADGYTF	TGTGCCAGCAGCTTAAGCACCGACAGGGCTGATGGCTACACCTTC
TRBV13	-	-	TRBJ1-5	CASSSFEGNQPQHF	TGTGCCAGCAGTTCCTTCGAGGGCAATCAGCCCCAGCATTTT
TRBV27	-	once	TRBJ2-3	CASSFAGVNTDTQYF	TGTGCCAGCAGTTTTGCAGGGGTTAACACAGATACGCAGTATTTT
TRBV19	-	-	TRBJ1-3	CASSNTGEVSGNTIYF	TGTGCCAGCTCGAACACGGGGGAAGTCTCTGGAAACACCATATATTTT
TRBV28	-	-	TRBJ1-5	CASSRPGDSNQPQHF	TGTGCCAGCAGTAGACCTGGAGATAGCAATCAGCCCCAGCATTTT
TRBV14	-	-	TRBJ2-7	CASSQESQTPYEQYF	TGTGCCAGCAGCCAAGAATCACAGACCCCCTACGAGCAGTACTTC
TRBV6-1	TRBD1	-	TRBJ1-5	CASRTQGASNQPQHF	TGTGCCAGCAGAACACAGGGGGCTAGCAATCAGCCCCAGCATTTT
TRBV4-2	-	-	TRBJ1-1	CASSQEEGRLNTEAFF	TGTGCCAGCAGCCAAGAGGAAGGCAGGCTGAACACTGAAGCTTTCTTT
TRBV6-5	-	-	TRBJ1-1	CASKTTGLDTEAFF	TGTGCCAGCAAAACAACAGGGCTGGACACTGAAGCTTTCTTT
TRBV4-1	TRBD1	-	TRBJ1-2	CASSLRDREYGYTF	TGCGCCAGCAGCCTCCGGGACAGGGAGTATGGCTACACCTTC
TRBV2	TRBD2	-	TRBJ2-3	CASSEALAGGALWGDTQYF	TGTGCCAGCAGTGAAGCCCTAGCGGGAGGTGCCCTGTGGGGAGATACGCAGTATTTT
TRBV3-1/TRBV3-2	-	-	TRBJ1-1	CASSQLAGDTEAFF	TGTGCCAGCAGCCAACTCGCAGGGGACACTGAAGCTTTCTTT
TRBV9	TRBD1	-	TRBJ2-1	CASSTGVDHEQFF	TGTGCCAGCAGCACAGGGGTAGATCATGAGCAGTTCTTC
TRBV15	-	-	TRBJ2-5	CATSRDRGTQETQYF	TGTGCCACCAGCAGAGATAGGGGAACTCAAGAGACCCAGTACTTC
TRBV4-1	TRBD1	-	TRBJ2-4	CASSQVGTGGKNIQYF	TGCGCCAGCAGCCAGGTGGGGACAGGGGGAAAAAACATTCAGTACTTC
TRBV18	-	once	TRBJ2-7	CASSPTSNYEQYF	TGTGCCAGCTCACCGACTAGTAACTACGAGCAGTACTTC
TRBV28	TRBD1	-	TRBJ2-2	CASSSGTGDRELFF	TGTGCCAGCAGTTCTGGGACAGGGGATCGGGAGCTGTTTTTT
TRBV24-1	TRBD1	-	TRBJ1-5	CATSDPGQAPNQPQHF	TGTGCCACCAGTGACCCGGGACAGGCCCCCAATCAGCCCCAGCATTTT
TRBV28	TRBD2	-	TRBJ2-3	CASRLAGVYTDTQYF	TGTGCCAGCAGACTAGCGGGAGTGTACACAGATACGCAGTATTTT
TRBV5-1	-	-	TRBJ2-4	CASSFGDSKNIQYF	TGCGCCAGCAGCTTCGGGGACTCCAAAAACATTCAGTACTTC
TRBV28	-	-	TRBJ2-7	CASSLTGLSYEQYF	TGTGCCAGCAGTTTGACAGGACTCTCCTACGAGCAGTACTTC
TRBV5-1	TRBD1	once	TRBJ1-2	CASSSGLTGGPTYGYTF	TGCGCCAGCAGCTCCGGCCTTACAGGGGGCCCGACGTATGGCTACACCTTC
TRBV4-1	-	-	TRBJ1-4	CASSRGEMGKLFF	TGCGCCAGCAGCCGAGGAGAAATGGGTAAACTGTTTTTT
TRBV3-1/TRBV3-2	TRBD1	-	TRBJ2-7	CASSQEGQGGFEQYF	TGTGCCAGCAGCCAAGAGGGACAGGGAGGGTTCGAGCAGTACTTC
TRBV10-1	-	-	TRBJ2-2	CASSESGSAENTGELFF	TGCGCCAGCAGTGAGTCGGGATCAGCGGAGAACACCGGGGAGCTGTTTTTT
TRBV7-8	-	-	TRBJ2-7	CASSLAQGIFEQYF	TGTGCCAGCAGCTTAGCGCAGGGGATATTTGAGCAGTACTTC
TRBV7-8	TRBD1	-	TRBJ1-2	CASSHQLAPGGTGNYGYTF	TGTGCCAGCAGCCATCAGTTGGCCCCCGGGGGGACAGGCAACTATGGCTACACCTTC
TRBV11-2	-	few	TRBJ1-2	CASSLGGPYGYTF	TGTGCCAGCAGCTTAGGCGGCCCATATGGCTACACCTTC
TRBV4-1	TRBD2	-	TRBJ2-5	CASSLTGTSGRWETQYF	TGCGCCAGCAGCCTAACGGGAACTAGCGGGAGATGGGAGACCCAGTACTTC
TRBV28	TRBD1	-	TRBJ2-7	CASSLGQVAYF	TGTGCCAGCAGCCTAGGACAGGTGGCGTACTTC
TRBV3-1/TRBV3-2	-	-	TRBJ2-4	CASSIGAMAKNIQYF	TGTGCCAGCAGCATAGGGGCCATGGCCAAAAACATTCAGTACTTC
TRBV6-5	TRBD1	-	TRBJ1-2	CASTKTGAMNYGYTF	TGTGCCAGCACCAAGACAGGGGCTATGAACTATGGCTACACCTTC
TRBV19	-	-	TRBJ2-1	CASTTLDGYNEQFF	TGTGCCAGTACGACTCTTGACGGGTACAATGAGCAGTTCTTC
TRBV3-1/TRBV3-2	-	-	TRBJ2-7	CASSGGQMGSYEQYF	TGTGCCAGCTCTGGGGGCCAAATGGGTTCCTACGAGCAGTACTTC
TRBV6-4	-	-	TRBJ2-3	CASSEGSSADTQYF	TGTGCCAGCAGTGAGGGGAGCAGCGCAGATACGCAGTATTTT
TRBV24-1	-	-	TRBJ2-1	CATSDPPGQGSYNEQFF	TGTGCCACCAGTGACCCCCCCGGGCAGGGATCCTACAATGAGCAGTTCTTC
TRBV6-6	-	-	TRBJ1-6	CASSYSEGNSPLHF	TGTGCCAGCAGTTACTCGGAGGGTAATTCACCCCTCCACTTT
TRBV27	-	-	TRBJ1-6	CASSSGIDYSPLHF	TGTGCCAGCAGTTCCGGGATCGATTATTCACCCCTCCACTTT
TRBV6-5	-	-	TRBJ2-7	CASSSPLGGEQYF	TGTGCCAGCAGTTCACCCCTTGGAGGGGAGCAGTACTTC
TRBV10-3	TRBD1	-	TRBJ1-1	CAISDFQGADEAFF	TGTGCCATCAGTGATTTCCAGGGGGCCGATGAAGCTTTCTTT
TRBV28	-	once	TRBJ1-2	CASTPSGPQGYTF	TGTGCCAGCACCCCTTCTGGCCCCCAGGGCTACACCTTC
TRBV7-2	-	once	TRBJ1-3	CASSQTGVFRDTIYF	TGTGCCAGCAGCCAAACCGGAGTTTTCCGGGACACCATATATTTT
TRBV11-2	TRBD2	-	TRBJ2-5	CASSSGTSGSPGETQYF	TGTGCCAGCAGCTCGGGGACTAGCGGGTCCCCAGGGGAGACCCAGTACTTC
TRBV29-1	TRBD2	-	TRBJ2-1	CSVGKLAGGYRSYNEQFF	TGCAGCGTTGGTAAACTAGCGGGGGGCTACCGCTCCTACAATGAGCAGTTCTTC
TRBV7-9	TRBD1	-	TRBJ1-2	CASSLEGGVGYGYTF	TGTGCCAGCAGCTTAGAAGGGGGCGTAGGATATGGCTACACCTTC